This TCR beta chain was sequenced for a study of monozygotic twins with inflammatory bowel disease (dated by TCRdb to the late 2010s). For the wider study: A total of about 28 monozygotic twin pairs were included in the full study, comprising nine German pairs (four IBD-concordant, five IBD-discordant) and 19 IBD-discordant Danish pairs. Disease-associated traits were sought mainly through comparisons between IBD patients and their genetically identical healthy co-twins within discordant pairs. Each individual had, on average, about 151 000 unique TCRalpha sequences and 181 000 unique TCRbeta sequences available for analysis. What the study reported, not specific to this receptor: IBD patients shared fewer clonotypes with other individuals than healthy twins did, most markedly in patients showing signs of disease activity. The analysis was unable to tell different T cell subtypes apart. TCRbeta repertoire diversity, by inverse Simpson index, was decreased in IBD patients compared with their healthy co-twins. No difference in repertoire similarity was observed between concordant and discordant twins, possibly owing to limited statistical power. The results gave no support for a single strong signal or clonotype linked to IBD. Because patients were on differing immunosuppressive treatments, the repertoires may have picked up extra background noise and inter-individual variability.

As to this clonotype: The target of this receptor is not known.

From each donor, a roughly 2.5 ml peripheral blood sample was drawn into PAXgene tubes and stored at -80 degrees C. Total RNA was isolated from whole blood with the PAXgene blood miRNA kit on an automated QIAcube, without T cell sorting. Peripheral blood from monozygotic twin pairs who were concordant or discordant for inflammatory bowel disease underwent deep TCRalpha and TCRbeta repertoire profiling using unique molecular barcoding. Smoking habits were recorded for all twin pairs, with individuals classified as current, former or never smokers. As encoded in the germline V gene, CDR1 is SGHAT while CDR2 is FQNNGV. CDR3 length: 14 amino acids, cysteine to phenylalanine. Only the protein sequence is given. Library preparation used 5' RACE. Preparation of each TCR library used 3,500 to 4,500 ng of total RNA. For each sample, cDNA was synthesized in eight separate reactions using SMARTScribe reverse transcriptase. Unique molecular identifiers containing a 6-nucleotide sample barcode were introduced through template switching during cDNA synthesis. Two nested PCRs of about 15 and 9 cycles amplified the TCRalpha and TCRbeta cDNA, and bead purification followed each PCR. Before amplification, cDNA was treated with uracil DNA-glycosylase and purified using the QIAquick PCR purification kit. The second PCR was the step at which Illumina TruSeq-compatible adapters and sample-specific barcodes were added. Library quality and concentration were assessed using TapeStation and Qubit, and 4.5 to 6.5 ng of each library was pooled. Pooled libraries were sequenced on an Illumina HiSeq2500 single-index Rapid Run with 2 x 100 bp reads and custom sequencing primers. The study's own analysis went as follows. MiGEC version 1.2.6 was used for UMI-based consensus assembly, which corrected PCR and sequencing errors. V(D)J alignment, clonotype assembly and CDR3 extraction were performed with MiXCR version 2.1.1. Normalisation of gene usage, clonotype sharing and MAIT/NKT TCR abundance was achieved by analysing the top 1000, 10 000 and 20 000 clonotypes per sample. Diversity was computed as the inverse Simpson index with the vegan R package after downsampling to 27 000 UMIs. Statistical testing used paired Mann-Whitney U tests on the discordant twin pairs and applied Benjamini-Hochberg correction for multiple testing. After reprocessing by TCRdb, each CDR3 protein sequence is one entry, and no DNA is given. V and J calls and clone size were set by TCRdb, not the authors. The sample table on file contains about 350,000 distinct CDR3 sequences. Roughly 2% of the sample is in the top ten clones.

Sequenced input: blood. This receptor was identified in a human donor with ulcerative colitis or Crohn's disease, or a healthy co-twin of an affected twin (not recorded which). This receptor chain uses TRBV11-2 and TRBJ1-2; TCRdb's assignment of TRBD1 cannot be checked, as there is no DNA. For the CDR3, the sequence is CASSLHPGKYGYTF.